Sequencing of this TCR beta chain was carried out in a study of T cells in localized non-small cell lung cancer. Points from the study as a whole: In adjacent lung, a median around 55 of the top 100 tumor clones were found. Uninvolved nearby lung showed the greatest T cell clonality, exceeding that found in tumor. Those with higher blood T cell density had longer overall survival.

A remark on this clone: Antigen specificity is unknown.

Method: immunoSEQ multiplex PCR; TCRdb's copy keeps in-frame clones and lacks some. The data hold about 6,300 clones, with about 15% observed a single time. The authors took atypia-free adjacent lung at least 2 cm from the tumor margin. CDR1 is SGDLS, CDR2 YYNGEE, per germline. The V and J ends lost 0 bases and 5 bases respectively, with 6 bases between them. CDR3 length equals 13 residues. The gene calls are TRBV9 and TRBJ2-1; no firm D call. This TCR was sampled from a male donor aged 60 or older with stage II squamous cell lung carcinoma. The specimen comprised normal lung tissue next to the tumor, sampled before any cancer treatment. The CDR3 sequence: CASSVDYDNEQFF. CDR3 DNA sequence: TGTGCCAGCAGCGTAGACTACGACAATGAGCAGTTCTTC.